This T cell receptor (beta chain) was recorded in a study of cytomegalovirus exposure and HLA in healthy donors. The study, taken as a whole, reports: Researchers catalogued over 150 TCR beta chains as cytomegalovirus-associated. The dataset shows that most TCR sequences were rare, while some public TCRs occurred in many donors. As was reported, the classifier diagnosed cytomegalovirus status with high specificity and sensitivity. An apparent linkage of common viral pathogens to several of the most significant clusters emerged in a later analysis.

V gave up 4 bases and J gave up 3 bases, with 7 bases separating them. Per germline, CDR1 MNHEY and CDR2 SMNVEV (reference sequence). This CDR3 contains 12 residues. 60 Vbeta and 13 Jbeta primers were used in PCR. Sequenced by immunoSEQ multiplex PCR; TCRdb stores in-frame clones only, minus some. The sample holds around 130,000 clones, approximately 83% seen once. In the case of this clone: The antigen remains undetermined.

Sequencing input: PBMCs. The sequence derives from a girl aged 2-9 years in good health and CMV-seronegative. J is TRBJ2-7 and V is TRBV27; a possible D gene is TRBD1 (6 bases). The CDR3 is CASSSRGYEQYF. The CDR3 region has the DNA TGTGCCAGCAGTTCCAGGGGCTACGAGCAGTACTTC.